What follows are 15 T cell receptor beta chains derived from one specimen sequenced in a study of immune characterization of retroperitoneal liposarcoma (dated by TCRdb to about 2019). The library was made by PCR. The instrument was a NextSeq 500. TCRdb itself trimmed the public reads at Q25 with fastp, ran MiXCR and retained productive beta chains. Entries that share a CDR3 protein sequence are merged under the most common genes and DNA. This sample holds around 11,000 distinct CDR3 sequences; roughly 26% were observed only once. The ten most abundant clones make up 15% to 20% of the sample. Sequenced: blood. All receptors come from a male donor with retroperitoneal liposarcoma.

This clonotype has a handful of counts. The chain uses TRBV6-5 and TRBJ2-1; 7 nucleotides align to TRBD2. Germline assignment: CDR1 MNHEY and CDR2 SVGAGI. The V gene end was trimmed by 6 bases and the J gene end by 0 bases; junction bases not matched to a gene: 5. CDR3 length: 15 residues. CDR3 sequence: CASRGAGSSYNEQFF. CDR3 in DNA: TGTGCCAGCAGGGGAGCGGGAAGCTCCTACAATGAGCAGTTCTTC.

This chain joins TRBV3-1 and TRBJ2-6, with D unresolved. V was clipped by 4 bases and J by 1 base, with 8 bases between them. This CDR3 has 15 amino acids. CDR1 LGHDT and CDR2 YNNKEL come from the germline V gene (reference sequence). CDR3 DNA: TGTGCCAGCAGCCTCGGTGGGTCTGGGGCCAACGTCCTGACTTTC. Residues: CASSLGGSGANVLTF.

This clonotype has a handful of counts. This chain links TRBV6-6 with TRBJ2-1; D is ambiguous. Matching the DNA end better, TRBJ2-7 makes the J call doubtful. This CDR3 is built from 14 residues. Germline assignment: CDR1 MNHNY and CDR2 SVGAGI (reference sequence). CDR3 region: CASSYGPSSYEQYF. CDR3 nucleotides: TGTGCCAGCAGTTACGGACCTAGCTCCTACGAGCAGTACTTC.

As for this clonotype: Being one base from a much bigger clone, this may be a read error. V gene TRBV6-1 combines with J gene TRBJ1-2; maybe TRBD1 (5 bases). Looked up from germline, CDR1 is MNHNS and CDR2 is SASEGT. The CDR3 runs 17 residues. CDR3 DNA sequence: TGTGTCAGCAGAATAGCTTTAGGGGAGACGTCTAACTATGGCTACACCTTC. This encodes CVSRIALGETSNYGYTF.

The chain is built from TRBV27 and TRBJ2-1; 7 bases line up with TRBD1. Germline V gives CDR1 MNHEY, CDR2 SMNVEV (reference sequence). V dropped 6 bases and J dropped 2; count of bases not matched to a gene: 4. The CDR3 extends over 14 amino acids. The CDR3 sequence: CASSQTGTYNEQFF. CDR3 DNA sequence: TGTGCCAGCAGCCAGACAGGGACCTACAATGAGCAGTTCTTC.

This clonotype showed up just once. This chain links TRBV12-3 or TRBV12-4 with TRBJ2-3, with TRBD1 as a possible D gene (5 bases). The CDR3 loop spans 14 amino acids. V was trimmed by 5 bases and J by 0 bases, leaving 9 bases between them. The CDR3 DNA follows: TGTGCCAGCAGTACAGGTCGGAGCACAGATACGCAGTATTTT. It encodes CASSTGRSTDTQYF.

There are many counts of this clonotype. The rearrangement uses TRBV10-1 and TRBJ1-6; 7 positions agree with TRBD1. Losses at the gene ends were 7 bases for V and 4 bases for J; bases not matched to a gene: 10. The length of the CDR3 is 16 residues. Per germline, CDR1 WNHNN and CDR2 SYGVQD (reference sequence). The CDR3 nucleotides are TGCGCCAGCACCAACCAGGGGGGGGGGTATAATTCACCCCTCCACTTT. Its protein product is CASTNQGGGYNSPLHF.

Remarks on this clonotype: This may be a read error: a much more frequent sequence differs by one nucleotide. The genes are TRBV7-6 and TRBJ2-3; 14 nucleotides agree with TRBD2. This CDR3 has 16 amino acids. The V gene's germline CDR1 is SGHVS and CDR2 FNYEAQ. Here the CDR3 reads CASSYGTSGGPDMQYF. The CDR3 DNA follows: TGTGCCAGCAGCTACGGGACTAGCGGGGGCCCAGATATGCAGTATTTT.

The rearrangement uses TRBV10-1 and TRBJ2-7, with a weak D call TRBD2 (5 bases). Germline V gene data show CDR1 as WNHNN and CDR2 as SYGVQD (reference sequence). The length of the CDR3 is 13 residues. Trimming took off 0 bases at V and 6 bases at J, with 9 bases between the two ends. In DNA form, the CDR3 reads TGCGCCAGCAGTGAGTCTCGGGCGGGCGAGCAGTACTTC. It codes for CASSESRAGEQYF.

By its share, this clonotype is large. CDR3 coding DNA: TGTGCCAGCAGCTCTGGAAACGGTCAGCCCCAGCATTTT. This sequence encodes CASSSGNGQPQHF. The chain has TRBV12-3 or TRBV12-4 and TRBJ1-5; D ambiguous. The CDR3 extends over 13 amino acids. V was cut by 6 bases and J by 6 bases, with 12 bases left in between.

This clonotype was detected only a few times. The CDR3 coding sequence is TGTGCCAGCAGTGAAGCACAGGGCGCCATTCAGCCCCAGCATTTT. It yields the protein CASSEAQGAIQPQHF. This chain joins TRBV6-1 and TRBJ1-5, with D possibly TRBD1 on 6 matching bases. V was cut by 0 bases and J by 6 bases, with 12 bases left in between. CDR3 size: 15 residues. Germline CDR1 is MNHNS and CDR2 is SASEGT.

The genes are TRBV6-6 and TRBJ1-1, with D uncertain. The germline V gene encodes CDR1 MNHNY and CDR2 SVGAGI (reference sequence). Trimming cost V 7 bases and J 11 bases, with 20 bases left between them. The CDR3 contains 13 residues. This CDR3 reads CASNLREVSWAFF. Written as DNA, the CDR3 is TGTGCCAGCAACCTACGGGAAGTAAGTTGGGCTTTCTTT.

There are many counts of this clonotype. The chain is built from TRBV4-1 and TRBJ2-1; D is unresolved. Trimming left V 0 bases short and J 4 bases short, with 10 bases between. Germline assignment: CDR1 MGHRA and CDR2 YSYEKL. The CDR3 is 15 residues long. The CDR3 loop reads CASSQDGQYYNEQFF. The CDR3 nucleotides read TGCGCCAGCAGCCAAGACGGGCAGTATTACAATGAGCAGTTCTTC.

V usage is TRBV10-3 and J usage is TRBJ2-2; TRBD1 is a possible D gene (6 bases). CDR1 and CDR2 (germline): ENHRY, SYGVKD. V shed 6 bases and J shed 5 bases, with 13 bases lying between them. The CDR3 is 14 amino acids. The CDR3 here is CAISRQALTGELFF. The DNA of the CDR3 is TGTGCCATCAGCAGACAGGCACTGACCGGGGAGCTGTTTTTT.

The genes are TRBV9 and TRBJ2-3; 16 bases are shared with TRBD2. CDR3 length: 18 residues. J lost 0 bases, V lost 7 bases, and 8 bases had no gene match. The germline V gene has CDR1 SGDLS and CDR2 YYNGEE. Here the CDR3 DNA reads TGTGCCAGCGGAACGGGACTAGCGGGGGGGTTGAGCACAGATACGCAGTATTTT. Its translation is CASGTGLAGGLSTDTQYF.